This T cell receptor (beta chain) is from a study of T cells after yellow fever vaccination. Trimming pared 5 bases from V and 1 base from J, leaving 10 bases between. Looked up from germline, CDR1 is SGHTA and CDR2 is FQGTGA. There are 14 residues in the CDR3. General observations from the study: Reappearing after the booster were most of the clones from primary vaccination (less than 97% CD4, about 88% CD8).

To note about this clonotype: Its antigen remains unknown.

Using its own MiXCR run on the 5' RACE reads, TCRdb lists one record per CDR3 protein. The table records 550,000 or so distinct CDR3 sequences, 15% to 20% of them present only once. This sequence joins TRBV7-3 and TRBJ2-3; D gene unclear. Source: PBMCs, taken 15 days after the yellow fever booster vaccination. The receptor was isolated from a man aged 30-40 years who received the YFV17D yellow fever vaccine. This CDR3 reads CASSARQRTDTQYF. As DNA, the CDR3 is TGTGCCAGCAGCGCCCGACAACGCACAGATACGCAGTATTTT.